The 29 T cell receptor beta chains below were found in one sample sequenced in a study of OX40 agonist ivuxolimab in advanced cancers. Sequenced by immunoSEQ multiplex PCR; TCRdb stores in-frame clones only, minus some. The sample has about 58,000 clones, around four fifths seen once; the top ten hold around 3.3%. The sequencing here drew on CD4+ or CD8+ T cells sorted from blood, taken in a trial of the OX40 agonist ivuxolimab. The receptors were sampled from an adult with an advanced solid tumor such as melanoma, head and neck, liver or kidney cancer.

The chain employs TRBV6-5 and TRBJ2-7; 12 positions match TRBD1. This CDR3 has 15 residues. Germline V CDR1 and CDR2: MNHEY, SVGAGI. The V segment lost 5 bases and the J segment 4 bases; nucleotides outside the gene matches: 6. CDR3 bases: TGTGCCAGCAGTCGCGGGACAGGGGGCTTATACGAGCAGTACTTC. It codes for CASSRGTGGLYEQYF.

The rearrangement links TRBV7-9 to TRBJ1-1; TRBD1 matches 8 bases. CDR3 length equals 16 residues. Germline V lookup: CDR1 SEHNR, CDR2 FQNEAQ (reference sequence). With 5 bases clipped from V and 0 bases from J, the junction kept 8 bases outside the gene matches. This CDR3 is CASSRWTGLMNTEAFF. The CDR3 nucleotides are TGTGCCAGCAGCCGATGGACAGGGCTAATGAACACTGAAGCTTTCTTT.

The chain combines TRBV9 with TRBJ2-1; 7 nucleotides line up with TRBD2. With V trimmed by 3 bases and J by 1 base, 1 base remained unmatched. CDR1 and CDR2 (germline): SGDLS, YYNGEE. This CDR3 is built from 14 residues. DNA of the CDR3: TGTGCCAGCAGCGCGGGGGGATCCTACAATGAGCAGTTCTTC. This codes for CASSAGGSYNEQFF.

The chain is built from TRBV18 and TRBJ1-2; 9 nucleotides align to TRBD1. V dropped 4 bases and J dropped 2; count of bases not matched to a gene: 5. The V gene's germline CDR1 is KGHSH and CDR2 LQKENI. CDR3 size: 15 residues. The CDR3 spells CASSRPGTGNYGYTF. The CDR3 DNA is TGTGCCAGCTCACGGCCCGGGACAGGGAACTATGGCTACACCTTC.

The chain joins TRBV19 to TRBJ2-1; 10 bases align to TRBD2. With 0 bases clipped from V and 9 bases from J, the junction kept 5 bases outside the gene matches. The CDR3 is made up of 15 amino acids. From germline, CDR1 is LNHDA and CDR2 SQIVND (reference sequence). This CDR3 reads CASSIELAGTIEQFF. The CDR3 nucleotides are TGTGCCAGTAGTATAGAACTAGCGGGGACGATTGAGCAGTTCTTC.

A single count supports this clone. The chain couples TRBV5-1 to TRBJ2-3; no definite D call. The V gene lost 7 bases and the J gene lost 4 bases, with 19 bases spanning the gap. The CDR3 runs to 15 residues. Germline assignment: CDR1 SGHRS and CDR2 YFSETQ. The CDR3 region has the DNA TGCGCCAGCTGTTCGGGCATCAGGTCCGCAGATACGCAGTATTTT. This sequence encodes CASCSGIRSADTQYF.

This chain uses TRBV7-3 with TRBJ2-6; D is unresolved. CDR3 size: 15 residues. Germline lookup yields CDR1 SGHTA and CDR2 FQGTGA. Trimming left V 5 bases short and J 0 bases short, with 8 bases between. The CDR3 spells CASSPHPSGANVLTF. As DNA, the CDR3 is TGTGCCAGCAGCCCCCACCCCTCTGGGGCCAACGTCCTGACTTTC.

This clone was seen only once. The V call is TRBV6-1, the J call TRBJ1-5; unclear D gene. This CDR3 has 11 residues. The germline CDR1 and CDR2 sequences are MNHNS and SASEGT. The V end was cut by 6 bases, the J end by 3 bases, with 3 bases between. CDR3 nucleotide sequence: TGTGCCAGCAGGGACAATCAGCCCCAGCATTTT. Its protein product is CASRDNQPQHF.

The V call is TRBV5-6, the J call TRBJ2-1; 9 bases map to TRBD1. Per the germline V gene, CDR1 is SGHDT and CDR2 is YYEEEE. V lost 0 bases and J lost 5; bases outside the gene matches: 6. This CDR3 is 16 amino acids long. CDR3 sequence reads: CASSLGGTGWNNEQFF. The CDR3 DNA follows: TGTGCCAGCAGCTTGGGAGGGACAGGGTGGAACAATGAGCAGTTCTTC.

The rearrangement joins TRBV10-1 to TRBJ1-3, with D perhaps TRBD1 (5 bases). V lost 6 bases and J lost 2, with 14 bases in between. The CDR3 sequence is 15 residues long. Germline CDR1 WNHNN, CDR2 SYGVQD (reference sequence). DNA of the CDR3: TGCGCCAGCAGGACCCCCGGGGCACCTGGAAACACCATATATTTT. Protein sequence: CASRTPGAPGNTIYF.

The CDR3 sequence is CASSLSEVKGEQYF. DNA of the CDR3: TGTGCCAGCAGCCTCAGCGAGGTTAAAGGCGAGCAGTACTTC. The gene calls are TRBV7-8 and TRBJ2-7; D gene uncertain. Trimming took off 5 bases at V and 6 bases at J, with 17 bases between the two ends. Per germline, CDR1 SGHVS and CDR2 FQNEAQ. This CDR3 region has 14 residues.

The chain carries TRBV7-3 and TRBJ1-1; 10 bases map to TRBD1. CDR3 length: 14 amino acids. With 5 bases clipped from V and 2 bases from J, the junction kept 2 bases outside the gene matches. CDR1 is SGHTA and CDR2 is FQGTGA in the germline V gene. CDR3 coding DNA: TGTGCCAGCAGCCGGACAGGGGGAAACACTGAAGCTTTCTTT. Amino acids: CASSRTGGNTEAFF.

The chain employs TRBV2 and TRBJ1-1, with a weak D call TRBD1 (5 bases). Germline values: CDR1 SNHLY, CDR2 FYNNEI. V was pared by 7 bases and J by 4 bases, with 25 bases between. The CDR3 covers 17 residues. CDR3 sequence reads: CASIDPLRAGGGTEAFF. In DNA, the CDR3 is TGTGCCAGCATCGATCCCTTGCGAGCGGGCGGGGGCACTGAAGCTTTCTTT.

The rearrangement joins TRBV7-6 to TRBJ2-7, with 8 bases aligning to TRBD1. Trimming took 8 bases from V and 0 from J; bases not matched to a gene: 6. CDR1 is SGHVS and CDR2 is FNYEAQ in the germline V gene. CDR3 length: 14 residues. The DNA of the CDR3 is TGTGCCAGCGCCGGGACAGGCCTCTCCTACGAGCAGTACTTC. Protein sequence: CASAGTGLSYEQYF.

This clone appeared a single time. The rearrangement links TRBV7-2 to TRBJ2-1; no reliable D call. V dropped 5 bases and J dropped 10 bases, with 12 bases sitting between them. This CDR3 contains 12 residues. Per germline, CDR1 SGHTA and CDR2 FQGNSA. The CDR3 region has the DNA TGTGCCAGCAGCAGGAGTACAATCGAGCAGTTCTTC. This translates into CASSRSTIEQFF.

The chain links TRBV5-1 to TRBJ2-7; unclear D gene. V was trimmed by 0 bases and J by 2 bases, leaving 12 bases between them. The CDR3 loop spans 15 amino acids. Per the germline V gene, CDR1 is SGHRS and CDR2 is YFSETQ. CDR3 region: CASSLEAYGTYEQYF. The DNA for the CDR3 is TGCGCCAGCAGCTTGGAGGCATACGGCACCTACGAGCAGTACTTC.

CDR3 sequence: CASSESGYNSPLHF. CDR3 nucleotide sequence: TGTGCCAGCAGTGAGTCCGGGTATAATTCACCCCTCCACTTT. This chain connects TRBV2 to TRBJ1-6; D unclear. V was trimmed by 3 bases and J by 4 bases, leaving 7 bases between them. This CDR3 spans 14 amino acids. Germline CDR1 is SNHLY and CDR2 is FYNNEI.

In this sample, this clone turned up a few times. The chain employs TRBV11-3 and TRBJ2-3, with 8 positions matching TRBD2. The CDR3 extends over 15 amino acids. The V segment lost 3 bases and the J segment 1 base; nucleotides outside the gene matches: 3. CDR1 is SGHNT, CDR2 YENEEA, per germline. This chain's CDR3 is CASSFNGGGTDTQYF. CDR3 in DNA: TGTGCCAGCAGCTTTAACGGGGGGGGCACAGATACGCAGTATTTT.

This clone came up once. V is TRBV7-9 and J is TRBJ2-2; D is ambiguous. Trimming pared 2 bases from V and 4 bases from J, leaving 8 bases between. The germline CDR1 and CDR2 sequences are SEHNR and FQNEAQ (reference sequence). The CDR3 extends over 14 amino acids. DNA of the CDR3: TGTGCCAGCAGCTTACTACAGCCCACCGGGGAGCTGTTTTTT. Its protein is CASSLLQPTGELFF.

The CDR3 nucleotides are TGTGCCAGCAGTCGCGACTGGGGAGATACGCAGTATTTT. Its protein product is CASSRDWGDTQYF. This sequence joins TRBV7-9 and TRBJ2-3; D gene unclear. The CDR3 is 13 amino acids. Trimming shortened V by 6 bases and J by 5 bases, and 12 bases separated the two germline ends. The germline V gene has CDR1 SEHNR and CDR2 FQNEAQ (reference sequence). Looking up the rest from reference TRBV7-9 and TRBJ2-3 gives the full variable domain: DTGVSQNPRHKITKRGQNVTFRCDPISEHNRLYWYRQTLGQGPEFLTYFQNEAQLEKSRLLSDRFSAERPKGSFSTLEIQRTEQGDSAMYLCASSRDWGDTQYFGPGTRLTVL.

This clone was counted a single time. The rearrangement links TRBV19 to TRBJ1-1; weak D call: TRBD1 (6 bases). The germline CDR1 and CDR2 sequences are LNHDA and SQIVND (reference sequence). V was cut by 3 bases and J by 4 bases, with 15 bases left in between. The CDR3 is made up of 15 amino acids. The chain's CDR3 is CASSIRPEGGTEAFF. The CDR3 DNA is TGTGCCAGTAGTATCCGGCCCGAAGGGGGCACTGAAGCTTTCTTT.

The V call is TRBV6-1, the J call TRBJ1-5, with 8 nucleotides matching TRBD1. Per germline, CDR1 MNHNS and CDR2 SASEGT. This CDR3 has 14 amino acids. V trimming: 6 bases; J trimming: 7 bases; junction bases outside the gene matches: 8. The CDR3 spells CASRTGQGGQPQHF. The DNA of the CDR3 is TGTGCCAGCAGGACCGGACAGGGAGGGCAGCCCCAGCATTTT.

The rearrangement uses TRBV9 and TRBJ1-2; D perhaps matches TRBD1 (5 bases). The CDR3 is 15 residues long. With 0 bases removed from V and 4 bases from J, the gap between germline ends came to 13 bases. Germline CDR1 SGDLS, CDR2 YYNGEE. CDR3 in DNA: TGTGCCAGCAGCGTAGGAGCGGGGGGAACCTATGGCTACACCTTC. This gives the protein CASSVGAGGTYGYTF.

This rearrangement joins TRBV6-6 to TRBJ2-5; 8 nucleotides match TRBD2. Germline CDR1 is MNHNY and CDR2 is SVGAGI (reference sequence). The CDR3 totals 15 residues. V was pared by 5 bases and J by 1 base, with 6 bases of the junction left unmatched. CDR3 amino acids: CASSVAGNLQETQYF. The CDR3 DNA reads as TGTGCCAGCAGTGTAGCGGGGAACCTCCAAGAGACCCAGTACTTC.

V usage is TRBV11-2 and J usage is TRBJ2-7; D ambiguous. CDR3 length: 14 residues. Germline CDR1 SGHAT, CDR2 FQNNGV. V dropped 7 bases and J dropped 0 bases, with 13 bases sitting between them. The CDR3: CASTPSISSYEQYF. The CDR3 DNA reads TGTGCCAGCACCCCGAGCATCTCCTCCTACGAGCAGTACTTC.

V gene TRBV19 combines with J gene TRBJ1-4; TRBD1 matches at 7 bases. The CDR3 extends over 14 amino acids. Germline V gene sequence: CDR1 LNHDA, CDR2 SQIVND (reference sequence). Trimming removed 2 bases from V and 8 bases from J; junction bases left unmatched: 5. CDR3 region: CASSIKQGFEKLFF. For the CDR3, the DNA is TGTGCCAGTAGTATAAAACAGGGGTTCGAAAAACTGTTTTTT. Together with reference TRBV19 and TRBJ1-4, the CDR3 gives the full variable domain: DGGITQSPKYLFRKEGQNVTLSCEQNLNHDAMYWYRQDPGQGLRLIYYSQIVNDFQKGDIAEGYSVSREKKESFPLTVTSAQKNPTAFYLCASSIKQGFEKLFFGSGTQLSVL.

The V gene is TRBV7-2, the J gene TRBJ2-1, with no clear D. The germline V gene has CDR1 SGHTA and CDR2 FQGNSA. The CDR3 has 13 residues. Trimming took 5 bases from V and 9 from J, leaving 14 bases between them. CDR3 sequence: CASSPLRLSEQFF. CDR3 coding DNA: TGTGCCAGCAGCCCCCTTAGGCTCAGTGAGCAGTTCTTC.

The chain has TRBV2 and TRBJ2-2; D remains unclear. The V gene lost 1 base and the J gene lost 7 bases, with 10 bases spanning the gap. Germline V lookup: CDR1 SNHLY, CDR2 FYNNEI. The CDR3 is 14 residues long. CDR3 residues: CASSEETAFGELFF. The CDR3 DNA reads as TGTGCCAGCAGTGAAGAAACGGCTTTCGGGGAGCTGTTTTTT.

This clone was seen a single time. The chain couples TRBV18 to TRBJ1-4; no clear D gene. V was shortened by 2 bases and J by 3 bases, with 10 bases between the two germline ends. The germline V gene has CDR1 KGHSH and CDR2 LQKENI. The CDR3 is 15 residues long. Here the CDR3 reads CASSPNGLANEKLFF. The CDR3, as DNA: TGTGCCAGCTCACCAAACGGGCTAGCTAATGAAAAACTGTTTTTT.